Listed below are T cell receptor beta chains from one sample, sequenced in a study of T cells after yellow fever vaccination. TCRdb reprocessed the 5' RACE reads with MiXCR, giving one entry per CDR3 protein. The sample holds 100,000 to 150,000 distinct CDR3 sequences, more than 7.5% seen once. Sequenced material: CD8+ T cells sorted from PBMCs, taken on the day of the yellow fever booster vaccination. The source is a man between 18 and 29 years old who received the YFV17D yellow fever vaccine. Each CDR3 is given with its conserved first and last residue. A D gene is named only where the DNA matches it firmly. Size tells how often a clone was seen (once, few, many) or the class of an expanded clone, and some rows leave it out.

NA,TRBJ2-7,NA,TRBV30,TGTGCCTGGAGCGGTTCCTACGAGCAGTACTTC,CAWSGSYEQYF
TRBD2,TRBJ2-3,few,TRBV27,TGTGCCAGCAGTTTACATCCGCCGGGGGGGGCAGTAGATACGCAGTATTTT,CASSLHPPGGAVDTQYF
NA,TRBJ2-7,NA,TRBV4-3,TGCGCCAGCAGCCAAGGAGTCGGCGCAGGGGTTCGGTACGAGCAGTACTTC,CASSQGVGAGVRYEQYF
NA,TRBJ1-2,medium-sized,TRBV7-9,TGTGCCAGCAGCTTAGCGAACGGGAATGGCTACACCTTC,CASSLANGNGYTF
TRBD2,TRBJ2-5,NA,TRBV5-1,TGCGCCAGCAGCGCGGGACTAGCGGGGGACCAAGAGACCCAGTACTTC,CASSAGLAGDQETQYF
NA,TRBJ2-7,NA,TRBV7-3,TGTGCCAGCAGCCCCGGGTCTAACCCCTACGAGCAGTACTTC,CASSPGSNPYEQYF
NA,TRBJ1-4,many,TRBV15,TGTGCCACCAGCAGAGCGACGATGGTTCAGGAAAAACTGTTTTTT,CATSRATMVQEKLFF
NA,TRBJ2-4,NA,TRBV27,TGTGCCAGCAGTTTAGGTCCAGGGGCTGACATTCAGTACTTC,CASSLGPGADIQYF
NA,TRBJ2-1,NA,TRBV5-6,TGTGCCAGCAGCTCGAACTGTTGGGATGAGCAGTTCTTC,CASSSNCWDEQFF
NA,TRBJ1-3,few,TRBV4-3,TGCGCCAGCAGCCAAGAACTAGGGAGTGGTGGAAACACCATATATTTT,CASSQELGSGGNTIYF
TRBD1,TRBJ2-2,NA,TRBV5-6,TGTGCCAGCAGCCTTACAGGGGGATCGAACACCGGGGAGCTGTTTTTT,CASSLTGGSNTGELFF
NA,TRBJ1-1,few,TRBV4-1,TGCGCCAGCAGCCAAGTTGGTTTAGTTACTGAAGCTTTCTTT,CASSQVGLVTEAFF
TRBD2,TRBJ2-5,NA,TRBV5-1,TGCGCCAGCAGCTCCCGGGGACTAGCGGTGTACCAAGAGACCCAGTACTTC,CASSSRGLAVYQETQYF
NA,TRBJ1-1,NA,TRBV6-1,TGTGCCAGCAGACAGGCTTTGAACACTGAAGCTTTCTTT,CASRQALNTEAFF
NA,TRBJ2-2,few,TRBV7-8,TGTGCCAGCAGTCGAACGACGGGCACCGGGGAGCTGTTTTTT,CASSRTTGTGELFF
NA,TRBJ1-5,few,TRBV5-4,TGTGCCTACCGGGACAACAATCAGCCCCAGCATTTT,CAYRDNNQPQHF
NA,TRBJ1-1,NA,TRBV7-3,TGTGCCAGCGGGGAGGGGCTGGTAACTGAAGCTTTCTTT,CASGEGLVTEAFF
TRBD1,TRBJ1-2,many,TRBV20-1,TGCAGTGCTAGAGAGACAGGGCGCTACACCTTC,CSARETGRYTF
NA,TRBJ2-2,few,TRBV27,TGTGCCAGCAGTTTCGGAGGGGCCACCGGGGAGCTGTTTTTT,CASSFGGATGELFF
NA,TRBJ2-1,few,TRBV3-1,TGTGCCAGCAGCCAAGAAGGAGTAGGTTCCTCCAATGAGCAGTTCTTC,CASSQEGVGSSNEQFF
TRBD1,TRBJ1-1,NA,TRBV4-3,TGCGCCAGCAGCCAAGATTATATCCCCACAGGGGTGGACACTGAAGCTTTCTTT,CASSQDYIPTGVDTEAFF
NA,TRBJ2-3,NA,TRBV27,TGTGCCAGCAGTTCCCGGCTAGGTCACTTCGCAGATACGCAGTATTTT,CASSSRLGHFADTQYF
NA,TRBJ2-7,few,TRBV11-2,TGTGCCAGCAGCCCGCACCTTCGGGACGTCTACGAGCAGTACTTC,CASSPHLRDVYEQYF
NA,TRBJ2-3,few,TRBV6-1,TGTGCCAGCAGTGAGAAGGGTAGCACAGATACGCAGTATTTT,CASSEKGSTDTQYF
TRBD1,TRBJ1-2,NA,TRBV11-2,TGTGCCAGCAGCTTAGCCCCAGGGGGCAACTATGGCTACACCTTC,CASSLAPGGNYGYTF
NA,TRBJ2-1,many,TRBV6-2/TRBV6-3,TGTGCCAGCAGTTACTCGATCGTGTTAGGCGGCTACAATGAGCAGTTCTTC,CASSYSIVLGGYNEQFF
NA,TRBJ1-3,NA,TRBV4-3,TGCGCCAGCAGCCAAGGCTCGGCCTCTGGAAACACCATATATTTT,CASSQGSASGNTIYF
NA,TRBJ1-1,many,TRBV28,TGTGCCAGCAGTCCGCTTAGAGTATTCGACATCGGGGCTTTCTTT,CASSPLRVFDIGAFF
NA,TRBJ1-1,few,TRBV7-9,TGTGCCAGCAGCTTAGGTTATGGGGGAAACACTGAAGCTTTCTTT,CASSLGYGGNTEAFF
NA,TRBJ1-5,NA,TRBV6-1,TGTGCCAGCAGTGAAGGGGCCATGAATCCAAATAGCAATCAGCCCCAGCATTTT,CASSEGAMNPNSNQPQHF
TRBD1,TRBJ1-2,few,TRBV11-2,TGTGCCAGCAGCCCACTCGGACAGGGATATGGCTACACCTTC,CASSPLGQGYGYTF
NA,TRBJ1-2,few,TRBV5-1,TGCGCCAGCAGCTTGCCGGCCGACAGCAACTATGGCTACACCTTC,CASSLPADSNYGYTF
TRBD2,TRBJ2-3,few,TRBV2,TGTGCCAGCAGGGGCAACTTCGGGGGGACCGGAGATACGCAGTATTTT,CASRGNFGGTGDTQYF
TRBD2,TRBJ2-4,many,TRBV12-3/TRBV12-4,TGTGCCAGCAACTCGGCTAGCGGGGGGAGGGGGGACATTCAGTACTTC,CASNSASGGRGDIQYF
NA,TRBJ2-3,NA,TRBV6-2/TRBV6-3,TGTGCCAGCCATAAGGGGGGCGCGGCAGATACGCAGTATTTT,CASHKGGAADTQYF
NA,TRBJ1-1,NA,TRBV29-1,TGCAGCGTTGTATCGGGATTAGCTTTCTTT,CSVVSGLAFF
NA,TRBJ2-2,few,TRBV5-1,TGCGCCAGCAGCTTGGTCGGGACCAACACCGGGGAGCTGTTTTTT,CASSLVGTNTGELFF
TRBD2,TRBJ2-1,few,TRBV5-1,TGCGCCAGCAGTCGTACTAGCGGTTTATCCAATGAGCAGTTCTTC,CASSRTSGLSNEQFF
NA,TRBJ2-3,many,TRBV7-9,TGTGCCAGCCACCGGGACCAATACACAGATACGCAGTATTTT,CASHRDQYTDTQYF
NA,TRBJ1-6,few,TRBV4-1,TGCGCCAGCGGCCCACCCCTCCACTTT,CASGPPLHF
NA,TRBJ2-7,few,TRBV6-2/TRBV6-3,TGTGCCAGCATGTTCACCACCGCCTACGAGCAGTACTTC,CASMFTTAYEQYF
NA,TRBJ2-2,NA,TRBV7-9,TGTGCCAGCAGCTTACATCTGGGGGGGAACACCGGGGAGCTGTTTTTT,CASSLHLGGNTGELFF